This T cell receptor (beta chain) was recovered during a study of identical twins. Each CDR3 protein gets one entry after TCRdb re-called the 5' RACE reads with MiXCR. Among 240,000 or so distinct CDR3 sequences listed, about an eighth were seen once. This clonotype turned up a few times. Antigen: not known. A read error may produce the germline difference seen at one junction end. This CDR3 is 15 amino acids long. Germline V gene data show CDR1 as DFQATT and CDR2 as SNEGSKA (reference sequence). Whole-study results and caveats: Among out-of-frame alpha sequences shared by twins, low generation probability occurred in excess. The degree of excess twin sharing was weaker in beta out-of-frame sequences. In cord blood, abundant beta clonotypes had fewer insertions; memory showed no trend.

These data were also filed under a second study, of yellow fever vaccine responses in identical twins.

The chain combines TRBV20-1 with TRBJ1-5, with 11 bases identical to TRBD1. This clonotype was obtained from a woman aged 18-35 years in good health. The sequencing input was memory (CD45RO+) T cells sorted from blood. CDR3 DNA: TGCAGTGCTAGGGAGCGGACAGGGGGCAAACAGCCCCAGCATTTT. This sequence encodes CSARERTGGKQPQHF.